Below are 7 T cell receptor beta chains sequenced from a single sample in a study of T cells in Graves' hyperthyroidism and ophthalmopathy. What was amplified from RNA transcripts were TCR beta CDR3 regions. HTBI primers drove first-round RT-PCR of the TCR CDR3. TCRdb re-called the multiplex PCR reads through MiXCR, storing one row per CDR3 protein. The sample lists 300,000 to 450,000 distinct CDR3 sequences; roughly 12% were seen once. The specimen sequenced was blood. All receptors derive from a man younger than 45 with Graves' hyperthyroidism that later progressed to Graves' ophthalmopathy.

This clonotype was picked up many times. This sequence joins TRBV28 and TRBJ2-7; 7 bases map to TRBD1. CDR1 and CDR2 from the germline V gene are MDHEN and SYDVKM. This CDR3 spans 14 amino acids. Unmatched junction bases numbered 7, after V lost 6 bases and J lost 2 bases. The DNA for the CDR3 is TGTGCCAGCAGAACAACAGGGGAGACCTACGAGCAGTACTTC. It translates to CASRTTGETYEQYF. The entire variable domain, with the rest obtained from reference TRBV28 and TRBJ2-7, is as follows: DVKVTQSSRYLVKRTGEKVFLECVQDMDHENMFWYRQDPGLGLRLIYFSYDVKMKEKGDIPEGYSVSREKKERFSLILESASTNQTSMYLCASRTTGETYEQYFGPGTRLTVT.

This chain uses TRBV4-1 with TRBJ2-5; TRBD2 might be the D (5 bases). V was pared by 2 bases and J by 5 bases, with 12 bases between. The germline gives CDR1 MGHRA, CDR2 YSYEKL. This CDR3 region has 14 residues. The CDR3 coding sequence is TGCGCCAGCAGCCAAAGAACACCGGGGGAGACCCAGTACTTC. It translates to CASSQRTPGETQYF.

The rearrangement joins TRBV29-1 to TRBJ1-5; tentative D call: TRBD1 (5 bases). CDR1 and CDR2 from the germline V gene are SQVTM and ANQGSEA. There are 14 residues in the CDR3. Between the trimmed V and J ends, which lost 3 bases and 1 base, there was a span of 10 bases. The CDR3 coding sequence is TGCAGCGTTGAGTCAGGGATAAGCAATCAGCCCCAGCATTTT. Amino acid sequence: CSVESGISNQPQHF.

The gene calls are TRBV7-9 and TRBJ2-2; D remains unclear. This CDR3 region has 16 residues. Trimming cost V 4 bases and J 1 base, with 13 bases left between them. Germline V lookup: CDR1 SEHNR, CDR2 FQNEAQ (reference sequence). Here the CDR3 DNA reads TGTGCCAGCAGCTCCTCAAGGCAGCGGAACACCGGGGAGCTGTTTTTT. Its translation is CASSSSRQRNTGELFF.

This clonotype appeared many times. The V and J genes are TRBV7-9 and TRBJ2-5; D may correspond to TRBD1 or TRBD2 (5 bases each). V lost 2 bases and J lost 1, with 11 bases in between. The CDR3 has 15 residues. From germline, CDR1 is SEHNR and CDR2 FQNEAQ (reference sequence). The CDR3 DNA sequence: TGTGCCAGCAGCTTAAGGGACGCCGGCCAAGAGACCCAGTACTTC. It encodes CASSLRDAGQETQYF. The full variable domain, rest sourced from reference TRBV7-9 and TRBJ2-5, is DTGVSQNPRHKITKRGQNVTFRCDPISEHNRLYWYRQTLGQGPEFLTYFQNEAQLEKSRLLSDRFSAERPKGSFSTLEIQRTEQGDSAMYLCASSLRDAGQETQYFGPGTRLLVL.

This clonotype was seen many times. The chain has TRBV20-1 and TRBJ2-5, with D uncertain. Per germline, CDR1 DFQATT and CDR2 SNEGSKA (reference sequence). Trimming took off 3 bases at V and 2 bases at J, with 1 base between the two ends. The CDR3 is made up of 10 amino acids. Here the CDR3 DNA reads TGCAGTGCTAGTCAAGAGACCCAGTACTTC. Its translation is CSASQETQYF.

The J gene is TRBJ2-3, the V gene TRBV20-1, with TRBD2 identical over 8 bases. This CDR3 is built from 18 residues. Trimming at V came to 1 base and at J to 6 bases, leaving 18 bases not matched to a gene. Germline lookup yields CDR1 DFQATT and CDR2 SNEGSKA (reference sequence). The DNA of the CDR3 is TGCAGTGCTAGAGTACTGAGCGGCCGGACTAGCATCGCGGATACGCAGTATTTT. Translation gives CSARVLSGRTSIADTQYF.